The 9 T cell receptor beta chains below all came from one sample that was sequenced in a study of blood T cell repertoires in COVID-19. The protocol was immunoSEQ multiplex PCR, while the TCRdb copy is restricted to in-frame clones and leaves out a portion. In the table there are over 120,000 clones, more than 85% of which are singletons. The sample taken for sequencing was peripheral blood. These receptors all come from a man between 60 and 75 years old with active or convalescent COVID-19.

The chain recombines TRBV6-1 with TRBJ1-5; no clear D gene. Germline-derived CDR1 and CDR2 are MNHNS and SASEGT. The CDR3 has 11 residues. V lost 2 bases and J lost 7, with 3 bases in between. The CDR3 DNA reads TGTGCCAGCAGTGAACAGCAGCCCCAGCATTTT. The encoded protein is CASSEQQPQHF.

The V gene is TRBV28, the J gene TRBJ2-5; TRBD1 matches 9 bases. The ends lost 4 bases at V and 2 bases at J; junction bases unmatched: 2. Germline V gene lookup returns CDR1 MDHEN and CDR2 SYDVKM. The CDR3 covers 14 residues. CDR3 coding DNA: TGTGCCAGCAGTTCGGACAGGGGTCAAGAGACCCAGTACTTC. Encoded protein: CASSSDRGQETQYF.

This chain uses TRBV11-2 with TRBJ1-1; no reliable D call. CDR1 is SGHAT, CDR2 FQNNGV, per germline. Trimming pared 0 bases from V and 11 bases from J, leaving 7 bases between. This CDR3 has 11 residues. CDR3 in amino acids: CASSLDRWAFF. DNA for the CDR3: TGTGCCAGCAGCTTAGATAGATGGGCTTTCTTT. Filled out from reference TRBV11-2 and TRBJ1-1, the complete variable domain reads EAGVAQSPRYKIIEKRQSVAFWCNPISGHATLYWYQQILGQGPKLLIQFQNNGVVDDSQLPKDRFSAERLKGVDSTLKIQPAKLEDSAVYLCASSLDRWAFFGQGTRLTVV.

This clone came up a few times. This chain joins TRBV4-1 and TRBJ2-7; TRBD1 is a possible D gene (6 bases). Germline V gene data show CDR1 as MGHRA and CDR2 as YSYEKL. This CDR3 spans 15 amino acids. V was cut by 0 bases and J by 5 bases, with 14 bases left in between. CDR3 sequence reads: CASSQDAQGSDEQYF. The CDR3 nucleotides are TGCGCCAGCAGCCAAGATGCCCAGGGGTCCGACGAGCAGTACTTC.

Turning to this clone: One end of the junction does not line up with germline, which may come from a read error. The chain couples TRBV7-9 to TRBJ2-1, with D possibly being TRBD2 (5 bases). The CDR3 length is 12 residues. Per germline, CDR1 SEHNR and CDR2 FQNEAQ (reference sequence). CDR3 protein: CASGGESNGQFF. The CDR3 DNA reads as TGTGCCAGCGGTGGGGAGTCCAATGGGCAGTTCTTC.

This clone occurred once. V and J are TRBV9 and TRBJ2-7; tentative D call: TRBD1 (6 bases). This CDR3 is built from 13 residues. Germline values: CDR1 SGDLS, CDR2 YYNGEE. With 3 bases removed from V and 6 bases from J, the gap between germline ends came to 13 bases. CDR3 sequence reads: CASSARGNFEQYF. The CDR3 DNA sequence: TGTGCCAGCAGCGCGAGGGGGAACTTCGAGCAGTACTTC.

The DNA of the CDR3 is TGTGCCAGCAGTCGACAGGGAACCACTGAAGCTTTCTTT. The encoded protein is CASSRQGTTEAFF. The chain joins TRBV6-5 to TRBJ1-1, with 7 bases matching TRBD1. V lost 5 bases to trimming and J lost 4 bases; unmatched junction nucleotides: 4. Germline CDR1 MNHEY, CDR2 SVGAGI. CDR3 length equals 13 residues.

V usage is TRBV9 and J usage is TRBJ2-1; 14 nucleotides agree with TRBD2. CDR1 SGDLS and CDR2 YYNGEE come from the germline V gene. The CDR3 totals 18 residues. Trimming cost V 4 bases and J 5 bases; bases outside gene matches: 11. This CDR3 is CASSFGLAGGPSDNEQFF. In DNA form, the CDR3 reads TGTGCCAGCAGCTTTGGACTAGCGGGAGGACCGTCCGACAATGAGCAGTTCTTC.

The chain has TRBV16 and TRBJ2-3; TRBD1 might be the D (6 bases). Germline-derived CDR1 and CDR2 are KGHSY and FQNENV. The CDR3 is 14 amino acids. Trimming left V 4 bases short and J 6 bases short, with 14 bases between. The CDR3 DNA sequence: TGTGCCAGCAGCCCTAGGGGGACCTCGGATACGCAGTATTTT. This sequence encodes CASSPRGTSDTQYF.